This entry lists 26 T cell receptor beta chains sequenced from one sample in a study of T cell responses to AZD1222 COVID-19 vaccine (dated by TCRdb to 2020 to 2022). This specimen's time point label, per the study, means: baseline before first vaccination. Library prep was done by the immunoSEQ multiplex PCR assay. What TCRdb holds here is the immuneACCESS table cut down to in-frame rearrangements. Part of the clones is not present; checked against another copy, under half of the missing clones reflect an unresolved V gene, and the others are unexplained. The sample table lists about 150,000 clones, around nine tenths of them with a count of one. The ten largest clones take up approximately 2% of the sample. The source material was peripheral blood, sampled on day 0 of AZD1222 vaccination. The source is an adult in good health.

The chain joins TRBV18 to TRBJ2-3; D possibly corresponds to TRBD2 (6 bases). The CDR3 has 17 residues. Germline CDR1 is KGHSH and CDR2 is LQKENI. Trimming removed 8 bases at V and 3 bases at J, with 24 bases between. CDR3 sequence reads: CASRPAGKRESTDTQYF. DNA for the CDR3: TGTGCCAGCCGCCCGGCGGGGAAGAGGGAATCTACAGATACGCAGTATTTT.

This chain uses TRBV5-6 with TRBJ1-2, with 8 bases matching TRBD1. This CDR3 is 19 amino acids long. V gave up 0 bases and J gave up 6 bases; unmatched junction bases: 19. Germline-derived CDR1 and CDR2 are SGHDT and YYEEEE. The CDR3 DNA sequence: TGTGCCAGCAGCTTGGCCGTTAATTTAGGTGGACAGGGTCTGCATGGCTACACCTTC. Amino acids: CASSLAVNLGGQGLHGYTF.

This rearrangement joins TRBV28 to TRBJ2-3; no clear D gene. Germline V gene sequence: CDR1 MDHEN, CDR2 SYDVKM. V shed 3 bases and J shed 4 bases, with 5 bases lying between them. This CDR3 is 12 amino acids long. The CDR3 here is CASSFISDTQYF. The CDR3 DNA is TGTGCCAGCAGTTTTATTTCAGATACGCAGTATTTT.

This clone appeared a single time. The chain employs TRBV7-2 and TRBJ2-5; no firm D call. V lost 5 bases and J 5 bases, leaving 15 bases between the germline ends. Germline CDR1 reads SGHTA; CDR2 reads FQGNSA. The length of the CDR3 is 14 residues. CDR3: CASSTHPMAETQYF. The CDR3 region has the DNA TGTGCCAGCAGCACCCATCCGATGGCGGAGACCCAGTACTTC.

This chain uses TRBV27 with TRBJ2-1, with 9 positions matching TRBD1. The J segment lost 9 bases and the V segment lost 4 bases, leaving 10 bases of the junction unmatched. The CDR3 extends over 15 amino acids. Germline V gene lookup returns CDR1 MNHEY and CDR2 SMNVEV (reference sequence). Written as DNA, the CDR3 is TGTGCCAGCAGTTCTCACAGGGGGCAGGGGTTTGAGCAGTTCTTC. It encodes CASSSHRGQGFEQFF.

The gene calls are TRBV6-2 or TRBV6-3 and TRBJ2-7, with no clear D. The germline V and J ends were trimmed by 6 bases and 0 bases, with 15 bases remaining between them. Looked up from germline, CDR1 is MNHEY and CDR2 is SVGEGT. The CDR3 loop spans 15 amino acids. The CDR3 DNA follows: TGTGCCAGCAGCCAAGGGCTACCTTCCTCCTACGAGCAGTACTTC. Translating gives CASSQGLPSSYEQYF.

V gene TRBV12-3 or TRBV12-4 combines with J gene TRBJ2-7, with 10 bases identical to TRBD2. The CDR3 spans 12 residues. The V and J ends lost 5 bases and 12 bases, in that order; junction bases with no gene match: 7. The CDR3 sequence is CASSPSGRASYF. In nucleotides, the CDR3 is TGTGCCAGCAGTCCGAGCGGGAGGGCCTCGTACTTC.

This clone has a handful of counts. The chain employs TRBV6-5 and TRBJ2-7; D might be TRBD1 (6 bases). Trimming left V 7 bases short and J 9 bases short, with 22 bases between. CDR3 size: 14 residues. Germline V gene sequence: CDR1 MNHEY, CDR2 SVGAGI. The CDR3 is CASKGDAVVGPQYF. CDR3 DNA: TGTGCCAGCAAGGGGGATGCGGTCGTCGGTCCGCAGTACTTC.

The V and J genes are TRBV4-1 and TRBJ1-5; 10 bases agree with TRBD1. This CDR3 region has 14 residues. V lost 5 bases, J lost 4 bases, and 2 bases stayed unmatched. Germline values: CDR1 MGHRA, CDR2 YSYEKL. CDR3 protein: CASSAGQGNQPQHF. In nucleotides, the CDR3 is TGCGCCAGCAGCGCGGGACAGGGGAATCAGCCCCAGCATTTT.

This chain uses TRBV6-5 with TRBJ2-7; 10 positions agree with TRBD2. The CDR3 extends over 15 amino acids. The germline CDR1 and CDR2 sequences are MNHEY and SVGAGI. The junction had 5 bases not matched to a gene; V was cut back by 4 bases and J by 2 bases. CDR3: CASSWLAGGTYEQYF. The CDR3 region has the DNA TGTGCCAGCAGTTGGTTAGCGGGAGGCACCTACGAGCAGTACTTC.

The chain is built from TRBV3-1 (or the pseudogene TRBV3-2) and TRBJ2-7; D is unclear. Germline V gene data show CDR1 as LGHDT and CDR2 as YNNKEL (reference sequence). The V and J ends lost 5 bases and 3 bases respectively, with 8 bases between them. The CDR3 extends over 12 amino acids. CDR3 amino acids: CASSTHDYEQYF. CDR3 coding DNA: TGTGCCAGCAGCACACATGACTACGAGCAGTACTTC.

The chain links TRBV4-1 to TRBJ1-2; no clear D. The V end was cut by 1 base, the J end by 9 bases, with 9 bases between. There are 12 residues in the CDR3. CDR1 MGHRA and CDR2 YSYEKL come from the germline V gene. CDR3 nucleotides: TGCGCCAGCAGCCAAGGTCATGGCAGCTACACCTTC. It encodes CASSQGHGSYTF.

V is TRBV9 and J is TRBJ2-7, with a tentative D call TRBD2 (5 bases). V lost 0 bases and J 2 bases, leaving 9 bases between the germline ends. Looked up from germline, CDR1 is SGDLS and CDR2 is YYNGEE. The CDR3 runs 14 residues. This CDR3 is CASSVGGIPYEQYF. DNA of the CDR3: TGTGCCAGCAGCGTAGGAGGGATTCCCTACGAGCAGTACTTC.

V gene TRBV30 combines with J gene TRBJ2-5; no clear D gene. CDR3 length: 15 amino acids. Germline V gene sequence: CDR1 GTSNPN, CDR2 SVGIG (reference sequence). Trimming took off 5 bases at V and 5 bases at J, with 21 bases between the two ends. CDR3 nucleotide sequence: TGTGCCTGGTCTGAGTGGGCGGTCACGCCGGAGACCCAGTACTTC. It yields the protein CAWSEWAVTPETQYF.

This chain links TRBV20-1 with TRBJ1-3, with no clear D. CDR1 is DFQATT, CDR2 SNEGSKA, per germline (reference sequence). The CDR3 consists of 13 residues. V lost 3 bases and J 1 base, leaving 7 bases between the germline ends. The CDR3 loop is CSASLGSGNTIYF. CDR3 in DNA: TGCAGTGCTAGTTTGGGTTCTGGAAACACCATATATTTT.

The CDR3 DNA follows: TGTGCCAGCAGCCCAGAAAGGGCTGGGCAGTACTTC. Its translation: CASSPERAGQYF. The chain carries TRBV11-2 and TRBJ2-7; D is uncertain. The CDR3 contains 12 residues. CDR1 and CDR2 (germline): SGHAT, FQNNGV. Trimming cost V 5 bases and J 9 bases, with 14 bases left between them.

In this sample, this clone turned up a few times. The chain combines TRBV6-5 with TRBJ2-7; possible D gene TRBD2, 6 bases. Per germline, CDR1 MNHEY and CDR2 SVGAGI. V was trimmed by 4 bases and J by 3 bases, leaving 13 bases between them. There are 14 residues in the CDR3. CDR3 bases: TGTGCCAGCAGTTTCGGAGGGAACAACTACGAGCAGTACTTC. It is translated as CASSFGGNNYEQYF.

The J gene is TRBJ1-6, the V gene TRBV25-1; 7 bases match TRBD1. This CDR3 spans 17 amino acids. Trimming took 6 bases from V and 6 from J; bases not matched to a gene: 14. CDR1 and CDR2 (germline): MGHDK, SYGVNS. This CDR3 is CASRSSAQGVLNSPLHF. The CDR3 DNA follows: TGTGCCAGCAGGTCCTCAGCCCAGGGGGTCCTTAATTCACCCCTCCACTTT.

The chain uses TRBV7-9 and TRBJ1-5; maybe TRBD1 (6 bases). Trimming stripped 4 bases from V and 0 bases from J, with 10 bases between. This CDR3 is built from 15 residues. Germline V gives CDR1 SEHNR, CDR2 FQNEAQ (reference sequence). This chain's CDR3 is CASSSTGDSNQPQHF. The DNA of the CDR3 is TGTGCCAGCAGCTCGACAGGCGATAGCAATCAGCCCCAGCATTTT.

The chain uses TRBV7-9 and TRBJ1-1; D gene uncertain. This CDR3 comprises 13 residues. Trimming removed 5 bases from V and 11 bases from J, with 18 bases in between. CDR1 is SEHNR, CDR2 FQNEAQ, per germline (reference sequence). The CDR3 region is CASSAPLFSPAFF. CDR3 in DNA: TGTGCCAGCAGCGCCCCCCTATTTAGTCCGGCTTTCTTT.

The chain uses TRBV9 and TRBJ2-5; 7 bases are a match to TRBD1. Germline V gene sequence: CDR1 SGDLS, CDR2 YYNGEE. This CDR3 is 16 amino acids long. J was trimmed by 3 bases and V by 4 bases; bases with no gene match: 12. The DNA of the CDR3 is TGTGCCAGCAGCTCACTTAGGGGGCTTGGGGAAGAGACCCAGTACTTC. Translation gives CASSSLRGLGEETQYF. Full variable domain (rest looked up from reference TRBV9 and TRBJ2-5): DSGVTQTPKHLITATGQRVTLRCSPRSGDLSVYWYQQSLDQGLQFLIQYYNGEERAKGNILERFSAQQFPDLHSELNLSSLELGDSALYFCASSSLRGLGEETQYFGPGTRLLVL.

The CDR3 coding sequence is TGCGCCAGCACTATAAACCCAGGGTACGGCTACACCTTC. Its protein is CASTINPGYGYTF. The chain employs TRBV5-1 and TRBJ1-2; perhaps TRBD1 as D (5 bases). Germline V lookup: CDR1 SGHRS, CDR2 YFSETQ. The ends were cut back, 6 bases at V and 8 bases at J, with 17 bases in the middle. The CDR3 contains 13 residues.

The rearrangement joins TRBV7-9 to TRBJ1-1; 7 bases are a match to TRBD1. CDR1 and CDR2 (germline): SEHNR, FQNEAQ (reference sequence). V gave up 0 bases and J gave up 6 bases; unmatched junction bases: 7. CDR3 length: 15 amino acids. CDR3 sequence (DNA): TGTGCCAGCAGCTTAGCAGGCCCCAGGGGGGCTGAAGCTTTCTTT. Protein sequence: CASSLAGPRGAEAFF.

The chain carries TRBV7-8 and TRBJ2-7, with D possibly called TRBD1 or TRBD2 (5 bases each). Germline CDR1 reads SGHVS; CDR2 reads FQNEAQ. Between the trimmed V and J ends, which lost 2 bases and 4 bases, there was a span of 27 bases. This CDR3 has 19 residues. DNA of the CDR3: TGTGCCAGCAGCTTACGCCCAGAGGGACCCTTAACCACTAGGTACGAGCAGTACTTC. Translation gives CASSLRPEGPLTTRYEQYF.

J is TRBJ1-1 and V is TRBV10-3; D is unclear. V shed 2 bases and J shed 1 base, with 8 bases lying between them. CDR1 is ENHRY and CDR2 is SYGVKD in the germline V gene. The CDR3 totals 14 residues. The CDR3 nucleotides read TGTGCCATCAGTGAGAACGGACCGAACACTGAAGCTTTCTTT. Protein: CAISENGPNTEAFF.

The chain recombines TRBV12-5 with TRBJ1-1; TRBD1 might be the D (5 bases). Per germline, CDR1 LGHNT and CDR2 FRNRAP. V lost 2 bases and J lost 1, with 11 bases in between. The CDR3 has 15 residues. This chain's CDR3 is CASGLMGRTNTEAFF. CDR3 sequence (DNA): TGTGCTAGTGGTTTGATGGGACGGACGAACACTGAAGCTTTCTTT.